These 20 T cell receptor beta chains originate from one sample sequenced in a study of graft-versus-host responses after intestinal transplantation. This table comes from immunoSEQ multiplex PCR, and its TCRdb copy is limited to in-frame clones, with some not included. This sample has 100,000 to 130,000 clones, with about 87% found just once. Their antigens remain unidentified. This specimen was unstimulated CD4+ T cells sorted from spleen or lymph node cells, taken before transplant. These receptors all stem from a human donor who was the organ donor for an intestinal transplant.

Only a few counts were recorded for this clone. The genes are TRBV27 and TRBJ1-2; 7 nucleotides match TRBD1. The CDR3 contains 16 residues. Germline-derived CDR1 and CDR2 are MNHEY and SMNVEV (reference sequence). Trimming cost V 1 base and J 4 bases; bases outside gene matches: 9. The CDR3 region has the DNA TGTGCCAGCAGTTTATACCGTAGGGACAGCTTCTATGGCTACACCTTC. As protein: CASSLYRRDSFYGYTF.

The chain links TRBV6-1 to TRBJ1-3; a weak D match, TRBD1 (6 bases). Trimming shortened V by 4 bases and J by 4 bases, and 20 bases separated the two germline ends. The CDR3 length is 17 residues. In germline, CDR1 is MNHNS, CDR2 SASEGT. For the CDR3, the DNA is TGTGCCAGCAGTGCCAAGACAGGTCCGGTTTCGGGAAACACCATATATTTT. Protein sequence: CASSAKTGPVSGNTIYF.

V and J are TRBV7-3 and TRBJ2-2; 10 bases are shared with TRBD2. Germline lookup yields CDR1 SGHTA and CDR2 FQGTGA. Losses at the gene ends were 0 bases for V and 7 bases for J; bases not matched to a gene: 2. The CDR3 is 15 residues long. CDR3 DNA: TGTGCCAGCAGCTTAACGACTAGCGGGCGCGGGGAGCTGTTTTTT. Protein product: CASSLTTSGRGELFF.

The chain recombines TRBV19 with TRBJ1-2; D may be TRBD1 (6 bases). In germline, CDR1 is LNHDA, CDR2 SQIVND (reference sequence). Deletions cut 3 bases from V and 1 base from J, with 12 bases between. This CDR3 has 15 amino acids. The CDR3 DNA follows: TGTGCCAGTAGTATTTCGGGCAGGGGTAACTATGGCTACACCTTC. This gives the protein CASSISGRGNYGYTF.

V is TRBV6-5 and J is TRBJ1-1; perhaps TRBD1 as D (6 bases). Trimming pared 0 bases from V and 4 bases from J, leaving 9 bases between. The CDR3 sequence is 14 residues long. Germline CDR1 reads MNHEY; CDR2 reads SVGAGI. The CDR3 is CASSYSKGGTEAFF. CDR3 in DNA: TGTGCCAGCAGTTACTCTAAGGGGGGCACTGAAGCTTTCTTT.

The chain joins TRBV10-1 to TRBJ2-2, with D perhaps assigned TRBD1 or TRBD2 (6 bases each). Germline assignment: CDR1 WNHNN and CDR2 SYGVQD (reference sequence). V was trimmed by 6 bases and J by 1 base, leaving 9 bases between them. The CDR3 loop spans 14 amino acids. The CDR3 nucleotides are TGCGCCAGCAGCGCGGGACAGAACACCGGGGAGCTGTTTTTT. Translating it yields CASSAGQNTGELFF.

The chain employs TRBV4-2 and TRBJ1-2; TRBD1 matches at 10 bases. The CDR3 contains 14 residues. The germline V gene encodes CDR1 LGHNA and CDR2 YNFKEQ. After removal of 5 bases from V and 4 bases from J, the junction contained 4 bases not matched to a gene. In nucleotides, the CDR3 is TGTGCCAGCAGCAGGGACAGGGGCCTCTATGGCTACACCTTC. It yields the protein CASSRDRGLYGYTF.

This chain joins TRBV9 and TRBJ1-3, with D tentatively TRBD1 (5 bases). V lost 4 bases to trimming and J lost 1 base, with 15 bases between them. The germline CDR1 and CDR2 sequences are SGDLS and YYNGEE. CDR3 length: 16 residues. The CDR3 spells CASSSRGEGSGNTIYF. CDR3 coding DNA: TGTGCCAGCAGCTCGCGGGGTGAGGGGTCTGGAAACACCATATATTTT.

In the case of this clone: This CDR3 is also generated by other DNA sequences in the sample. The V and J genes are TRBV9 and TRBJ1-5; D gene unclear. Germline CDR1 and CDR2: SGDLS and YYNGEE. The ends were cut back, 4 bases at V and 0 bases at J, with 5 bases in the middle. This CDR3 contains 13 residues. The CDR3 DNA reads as TGTGCCAGCAGCCGGGATAGCAATCAGCCCCAGCATTTT. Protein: CASSRDSNQPQHF.

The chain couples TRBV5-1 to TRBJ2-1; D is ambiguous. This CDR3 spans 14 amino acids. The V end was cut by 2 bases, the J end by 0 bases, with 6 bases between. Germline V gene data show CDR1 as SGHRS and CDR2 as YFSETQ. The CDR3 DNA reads TGCGCCAGCAGCTTCCAGAGCTCCTACAATGAGCAGTTCTTC. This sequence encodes CASSFQSSYNEQFF. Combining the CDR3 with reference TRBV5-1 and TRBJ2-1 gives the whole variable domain KAGVTQTPRYLIKTRGQQVTLSCSPISGHRSVSWYQQTPGQGLQFLFEYFSETQRNKGNFPGRFSGRQFSNSRSEMNVSTLELGDSALYLCASSFQSSYNEQFFGPGTRLTVL.

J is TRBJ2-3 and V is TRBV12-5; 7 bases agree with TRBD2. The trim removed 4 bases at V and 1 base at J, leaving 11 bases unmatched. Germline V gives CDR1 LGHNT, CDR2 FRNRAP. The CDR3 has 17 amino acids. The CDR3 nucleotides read TGTGCTAGTGGTTCCGGGGGGAGGGCGGCCGGCACAGATACGCAGTATTTT. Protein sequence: CASGSGGRAAGTDTQYF.

CDR3 amino acids: CSVRRETQYF. The CDR3 nucleotides read TGCAGCGTTCGCAGGGAGACCCAGTACTTC. This sequence joins TRBV29-1 and TRBJ2-5; no definite D call. V dropped 5 bases and J dropped 5 bases, with 6 bases sitting between them. The CDR3 spans 10 residues. Germline assignment: CDR1 SQVTM and CDR2 ANQGSEA.

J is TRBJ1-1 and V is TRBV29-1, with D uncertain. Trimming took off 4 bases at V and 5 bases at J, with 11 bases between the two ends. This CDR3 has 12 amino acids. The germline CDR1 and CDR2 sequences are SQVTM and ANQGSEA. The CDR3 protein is CSVATRRTEAFF. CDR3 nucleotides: TGCAGCGTTGCGACCCGGAGAACTGAAGCTTTCTTT.

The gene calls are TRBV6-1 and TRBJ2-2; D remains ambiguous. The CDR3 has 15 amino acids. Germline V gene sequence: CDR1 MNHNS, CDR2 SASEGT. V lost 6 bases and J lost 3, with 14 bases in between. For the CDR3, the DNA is TGTGCCAGCAGGACTCTCCAGTACTACACCGGGGAGCTGTTTTTT. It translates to CASRTLQYYTGELFF.

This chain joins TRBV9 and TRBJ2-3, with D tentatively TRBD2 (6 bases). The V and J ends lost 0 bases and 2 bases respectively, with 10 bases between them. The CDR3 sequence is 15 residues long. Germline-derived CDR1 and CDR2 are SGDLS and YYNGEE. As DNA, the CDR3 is TGTGCCAGCAGCGTAGATTGGGACTCCACAGATACGCAGTATTTT. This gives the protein CASSVDWDSTDTQYF.

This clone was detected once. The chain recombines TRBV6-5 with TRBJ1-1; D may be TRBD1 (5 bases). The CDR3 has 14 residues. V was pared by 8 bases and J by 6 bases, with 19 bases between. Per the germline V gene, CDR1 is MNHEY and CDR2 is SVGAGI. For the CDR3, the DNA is TGTGCCAGCGGCCTGTCCGGACATTCCTCTGAAGCTTTCTTT. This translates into CASGLSGHSSEAFF.

The CDR3 DNA is TGTGCCAGCAGTTTAAGCGGGACGGGGGGGTACAATGAGCAGTTCTTC. This encodes CASSLSGTGGYNEQFF. V is TRBV28 and J is TRBJ2-1, with 8 bases fitting TRBD2. The CDR3 is 16 residues long. From germline, CDR1 is MDHEN and CDR2 SYDVKM. V lost 2 bases to trimming and J lost 4 bases; unmatched junction nucleotides: 7.

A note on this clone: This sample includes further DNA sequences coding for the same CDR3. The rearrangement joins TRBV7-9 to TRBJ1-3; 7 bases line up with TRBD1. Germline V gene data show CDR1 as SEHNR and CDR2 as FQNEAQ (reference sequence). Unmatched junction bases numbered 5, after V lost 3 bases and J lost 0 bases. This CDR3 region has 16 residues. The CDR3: CASSLGQPNSGNTIYF. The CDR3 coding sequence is TGTGCCAGCAGCTTGGGACAGCCGAACTCTGGAAACACCATATATTTT.

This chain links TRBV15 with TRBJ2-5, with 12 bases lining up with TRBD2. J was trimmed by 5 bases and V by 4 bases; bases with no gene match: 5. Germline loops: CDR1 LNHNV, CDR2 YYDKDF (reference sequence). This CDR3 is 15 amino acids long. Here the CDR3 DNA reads TGTGCCACCAGCAAAGGACTAGCGGGACGGGAGACCCAGTACTTC. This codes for CATSKGLAGRETQYF.

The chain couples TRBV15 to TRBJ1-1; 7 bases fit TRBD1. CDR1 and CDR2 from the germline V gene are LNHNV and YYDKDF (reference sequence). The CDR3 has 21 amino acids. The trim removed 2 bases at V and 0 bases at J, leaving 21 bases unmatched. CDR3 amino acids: CATSRRPRSVVNRGLNTEAFF. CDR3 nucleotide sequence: TGTGCCACCAGCAGACGACCCCGTAGCGTTGTGAACAGGGGATTGAACACTGAAGCTTTCTTT. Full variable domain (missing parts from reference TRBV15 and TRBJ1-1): DAMVIQNPRYQVTQFGKPVTLSCSQTLNHNVMYWYQQKSSQAPKLLFHYYDKDFNNEADTPDNFQSRRPNTSFCFLDIRSPGLGDTAMYLCATSRRPRSVVNRGLNTEAFFGQGTRLTVV.